This T cell receptor (beta chain) was captured by sequencing in a study of cytomegalovirus exposure and HLA in healthy donors. Regarding the study as a whole: The authors later linked a missense DCLRE1C variant to TCR beta V- and J-gene trimming. Confirmation in vitro established that a few CMV-associated chains were specific for CMV antigens. An analysis that was carried out later associated fewer than 20,000 TCR beta sequences with HLA alleles at 0.05 false discovery rate.

In the PCR, 60 Vbeta and 13 Jbeta primers were used. The method was immunoSEQ multiplex PCR; TCRdb's version includes in-frame clones alone and lacks a portion of them. This sample yields fewer than 200,000 clones, of which more than 80% are seen a single time; roughly 5% belongs to the top ten. The donors comprised healthy bone marrow donors. On this clone: Its antigen is currently unknown.

Germline V gene sequence: CDR1 ENHRY, CDR2 SYGVKD. Trimming took 0 bases from V and 7 from J, leaving 24 bases between them. The CDR3 consists of 18 residues. V usage is TRBV10-3 and J usage is TRBJ1-2, with D maybe TRBD1 (5 bases). The TCR was taken from a woman aged 18-29 years in good health and CMV-seropositive. The sequencing input was PBMCs. The CDR3 spells CAISESRQGSLLTGGYTF. The CDR3 DNA reads as TGTGCCATCAGTGAGTCACGGCAGGGCTCACTCCTTACGGGTGGCTACACCTTC.